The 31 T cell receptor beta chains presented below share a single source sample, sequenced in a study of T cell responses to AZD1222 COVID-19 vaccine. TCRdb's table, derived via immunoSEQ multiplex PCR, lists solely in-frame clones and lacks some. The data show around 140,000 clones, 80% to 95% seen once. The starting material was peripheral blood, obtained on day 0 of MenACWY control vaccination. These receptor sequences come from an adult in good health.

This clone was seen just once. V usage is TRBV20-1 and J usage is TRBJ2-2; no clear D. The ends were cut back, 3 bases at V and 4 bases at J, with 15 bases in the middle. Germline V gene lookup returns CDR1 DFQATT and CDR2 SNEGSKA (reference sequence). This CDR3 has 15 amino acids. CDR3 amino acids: CSASFLPPGTGELFF. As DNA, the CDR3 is TGCAGTGCTAGTTTTCTCCCACCCGGCACCGGGGAGCTGTTTTTT.

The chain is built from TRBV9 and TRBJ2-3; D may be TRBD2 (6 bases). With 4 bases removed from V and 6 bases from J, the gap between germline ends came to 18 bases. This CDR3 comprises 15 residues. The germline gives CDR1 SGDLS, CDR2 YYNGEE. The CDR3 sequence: CASSSSPGSYDTQYF. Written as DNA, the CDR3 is TGTGCCAGCAGCTCATCTCCCGGGAGTTACGATACGCAGTATTTT.

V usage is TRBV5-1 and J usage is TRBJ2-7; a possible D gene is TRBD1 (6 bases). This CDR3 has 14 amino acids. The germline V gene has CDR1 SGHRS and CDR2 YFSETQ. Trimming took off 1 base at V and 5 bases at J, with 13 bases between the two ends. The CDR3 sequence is CASSLNNRAHEQYF. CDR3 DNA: TGCGCCAGCAGCTTGAACAACAGGGCCCACGAGCAGTACTTC.

As DNA, the CDR3 is TGTGCCAGCAGTCGAACTGGGGACGGTCTGAACACTGAAGCTTTCTTT. Its translation: CASSRTGDGLNTEAFF. The V call is TRBV6-6, the J call TRBJ1-1, with a tentative D call TRBD1 (5 bases). CDR1 and CDR2 (germline): MNHNY, SVGAGI (reference sequence). V was trimmed by 5 bases and J by 0 bases, leaving 16 bases between them. The CDR3 contains 16 residues.

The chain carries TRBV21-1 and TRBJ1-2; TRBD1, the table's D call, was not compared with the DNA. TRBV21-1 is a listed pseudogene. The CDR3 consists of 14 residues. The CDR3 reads CASSKKGMNYGYTF. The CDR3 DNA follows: TGTGCCAGCAGCAAAAAGGGGATGAACTATGGCTACACCTTC.

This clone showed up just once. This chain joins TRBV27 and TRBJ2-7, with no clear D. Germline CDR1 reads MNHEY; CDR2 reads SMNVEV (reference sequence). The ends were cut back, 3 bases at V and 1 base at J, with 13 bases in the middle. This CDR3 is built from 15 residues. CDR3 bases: TGTGCCAGCAGTTTGAGTGGAACTGGTTCCTACGAGCAGTACTTC. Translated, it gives CASSLSGTGSYEQYF.

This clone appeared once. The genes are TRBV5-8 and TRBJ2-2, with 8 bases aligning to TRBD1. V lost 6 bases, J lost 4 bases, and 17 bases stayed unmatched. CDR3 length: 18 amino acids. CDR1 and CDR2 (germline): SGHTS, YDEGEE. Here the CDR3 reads CASKESRGRDLSTGELFF. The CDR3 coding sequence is TGTGCCAGCAAAGAGAGCAGGGGGCGGGATTTGAGCACCGGGGAGCTGTTTTTT.

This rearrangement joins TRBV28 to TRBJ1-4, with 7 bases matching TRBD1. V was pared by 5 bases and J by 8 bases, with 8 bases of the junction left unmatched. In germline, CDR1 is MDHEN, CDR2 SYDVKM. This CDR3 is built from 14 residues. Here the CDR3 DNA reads TGTGCCAGCAGTACCTCCGGGACAGCAGAAAAACTGTTTTTT. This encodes CASSTSGTAEKLFF.

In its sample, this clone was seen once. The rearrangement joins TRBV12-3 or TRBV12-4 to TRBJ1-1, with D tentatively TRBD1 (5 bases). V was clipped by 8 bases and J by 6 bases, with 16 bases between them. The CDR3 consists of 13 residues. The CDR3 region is CASVRGNRAEAFF. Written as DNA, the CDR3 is TGTGCCAGCGTACGGGGGAATCGGGCTGAAGCTTTCTTT.

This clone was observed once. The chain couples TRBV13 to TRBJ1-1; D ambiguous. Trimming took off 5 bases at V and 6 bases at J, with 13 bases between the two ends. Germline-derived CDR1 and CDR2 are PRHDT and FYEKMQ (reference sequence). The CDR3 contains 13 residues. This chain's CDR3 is CASSPYEGAEAFF. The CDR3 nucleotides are TGTGCCAGCAGCCCATACGAGGGCGCTGAAGCTTTCTTT.

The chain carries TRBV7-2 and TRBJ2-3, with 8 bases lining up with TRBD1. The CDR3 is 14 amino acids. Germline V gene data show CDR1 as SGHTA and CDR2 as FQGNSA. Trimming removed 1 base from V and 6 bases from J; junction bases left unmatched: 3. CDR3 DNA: TGTGCCAGCAGCTTAGAGACAGGGGTGGATACGCAGTATTTT. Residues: CASSLETGVDTQYF. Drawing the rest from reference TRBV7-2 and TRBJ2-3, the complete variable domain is GAGVSQSPSNKVTEKGKDVELRCDPISGHTALYWYRQSLGQGLEFLIYFQGNSAPDKSGLPSDRFSAERTGGSVSTLTIQRTQQEDSAVYLCASSLETGVDTQYFGPGTRLTVL.

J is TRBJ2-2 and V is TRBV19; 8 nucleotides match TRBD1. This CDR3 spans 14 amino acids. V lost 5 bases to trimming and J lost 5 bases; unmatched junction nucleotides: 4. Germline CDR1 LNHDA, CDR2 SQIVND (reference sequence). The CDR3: CASSSTGGTGELFF. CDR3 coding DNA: TGTGCCAGTAGTTCCACAGGGGGTACCGGGGAGCTGTTTTTT.

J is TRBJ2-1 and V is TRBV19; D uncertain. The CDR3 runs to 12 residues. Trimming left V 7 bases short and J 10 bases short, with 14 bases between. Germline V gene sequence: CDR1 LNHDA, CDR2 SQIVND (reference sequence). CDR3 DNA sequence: TGTGCCAGTAAGCCGGCCAAAGGGGAGCAGTTCTTC. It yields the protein CASKPAKGEQFF.

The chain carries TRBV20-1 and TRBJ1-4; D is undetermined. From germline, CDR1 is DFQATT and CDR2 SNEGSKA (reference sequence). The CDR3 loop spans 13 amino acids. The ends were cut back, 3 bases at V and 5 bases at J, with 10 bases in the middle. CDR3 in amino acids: CSASVGRNEKLFF. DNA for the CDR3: TGCAGTGCTAGTGTGGGTAGGAATGAAAAACTGTTTTTT.

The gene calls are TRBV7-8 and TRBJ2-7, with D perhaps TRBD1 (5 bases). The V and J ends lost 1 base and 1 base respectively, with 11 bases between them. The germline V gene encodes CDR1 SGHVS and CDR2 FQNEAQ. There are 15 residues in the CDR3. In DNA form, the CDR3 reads TGTGCCAGCAGCTTAGTTGGGGCGAGGTCCTACGAGCAGTACTTC. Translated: CASSLVGARSYEQYF.

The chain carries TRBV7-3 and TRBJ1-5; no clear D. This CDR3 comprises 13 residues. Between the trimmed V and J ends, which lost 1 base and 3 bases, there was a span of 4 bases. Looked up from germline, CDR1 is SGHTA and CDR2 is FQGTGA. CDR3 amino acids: CASSLMANQPQHF. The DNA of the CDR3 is TGTGCCAGCAGCTTAATGGCCAATCAGCCCCAGCATTTT.

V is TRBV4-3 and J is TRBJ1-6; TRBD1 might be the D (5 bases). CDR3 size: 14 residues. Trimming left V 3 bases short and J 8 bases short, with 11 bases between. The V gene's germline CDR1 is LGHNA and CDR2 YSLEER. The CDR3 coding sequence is TGCGCCAGCAGCCACAGCGAAGGGGATTCACCCCTCCACTTT. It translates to CASSHSEGDSPLHF.

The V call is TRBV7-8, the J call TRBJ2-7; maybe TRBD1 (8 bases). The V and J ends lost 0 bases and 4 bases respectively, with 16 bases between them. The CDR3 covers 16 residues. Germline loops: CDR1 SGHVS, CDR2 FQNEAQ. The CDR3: CASSLASGDRKYEQYF. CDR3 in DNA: TGTGCCAGCAGCTTAGCAAGCGGGGACAGGAAATACGAGCAGTACTTC. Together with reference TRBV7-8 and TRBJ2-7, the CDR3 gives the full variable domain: GAGVSQSPRYKVAKRGQDVALRCDPISGHVSLFWYQQALGQGPEFLTYFQNEAQLDKSGLPSDRFFAERPEGSVSTLKIQRTQQEDSAVYLCASSLASGDRKYEQYFGPGTRLTVT.

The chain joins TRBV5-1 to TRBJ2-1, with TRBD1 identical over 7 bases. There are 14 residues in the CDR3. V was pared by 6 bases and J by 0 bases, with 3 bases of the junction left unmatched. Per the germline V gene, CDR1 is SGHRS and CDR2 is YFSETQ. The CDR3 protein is CASTRDSSYNEQFF. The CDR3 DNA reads TGCGCCAGCACCCGGGACAGCTCCTACAATGAGCAGTTCTTC.

CDR3 protein: CASSLALGQGYGYTF. As DNA, the CDR3 is TGTGCCAGCAGCTTAGCCCTGGGACAGGGCTATGGCTACACCTTC. The chain is built from TRBV7-2 and TRBJ1-2; 9 nucleotides agree with TRBD1. V shed 0 bases and J 4 bases; nucleotides not matched to a gene: 3. The V gene's germline CDR1 is SGHTA and CDR2 FQGNSA. The length of the CDR3 is 15 residues. The full variable domain, its missing parts supplied by reference TRBV7-2 and TRBJ1-2, is GAGVSQSPSNKVTEKGKDVELRCDPISGHTALYWYRQSLGQGLEFLIYFQGNSAPDKSGLPSDRFSAERTGGSVSTLTIQRTQQEDSAVYLCASSLALGQGYGYTFGSGTRLTVV.

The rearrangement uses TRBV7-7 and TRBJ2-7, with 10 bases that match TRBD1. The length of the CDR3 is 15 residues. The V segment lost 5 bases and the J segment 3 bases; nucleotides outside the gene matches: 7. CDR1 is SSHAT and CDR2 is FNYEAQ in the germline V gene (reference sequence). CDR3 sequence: CASSAGGQGNYEQYF. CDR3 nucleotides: TGTGCCAGCAGCGCAGGGGGACAGGGGAACTACGAGCAGTACTTC.

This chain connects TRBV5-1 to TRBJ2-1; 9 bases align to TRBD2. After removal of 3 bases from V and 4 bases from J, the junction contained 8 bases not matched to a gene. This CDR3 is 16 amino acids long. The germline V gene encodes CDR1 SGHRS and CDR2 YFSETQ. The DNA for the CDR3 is TGCGCCAGCAGCTCGTCCGGGACTAGCCTTTACAATGAGCAGTTCTTC. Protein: CASSSSGTSLYNEQFF.

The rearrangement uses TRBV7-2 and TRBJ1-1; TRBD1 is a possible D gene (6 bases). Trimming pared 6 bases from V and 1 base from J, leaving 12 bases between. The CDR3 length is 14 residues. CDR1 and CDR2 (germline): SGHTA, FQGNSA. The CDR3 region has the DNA TGTGCCAGCAGACGATCGGGACAGAACACTGAAGCTTTCTTT. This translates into CASRRSGQNTEAFF.

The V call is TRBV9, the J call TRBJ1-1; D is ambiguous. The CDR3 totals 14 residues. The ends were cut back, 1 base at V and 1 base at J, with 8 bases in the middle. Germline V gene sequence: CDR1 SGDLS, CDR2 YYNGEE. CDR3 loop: CASSVLPGNTEAFF. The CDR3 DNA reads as TGTGCCAGCAGCGTACTCCCGGGGAACACTGAAGCTTTCTTT.

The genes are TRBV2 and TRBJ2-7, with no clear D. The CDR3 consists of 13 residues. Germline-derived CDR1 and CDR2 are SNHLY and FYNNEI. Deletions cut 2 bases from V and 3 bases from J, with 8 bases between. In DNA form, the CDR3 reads TGTGCCAGCAGTGAAAATTTCGGCTACGAGCAGTACTTC. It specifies CASSENFGYEQYF.

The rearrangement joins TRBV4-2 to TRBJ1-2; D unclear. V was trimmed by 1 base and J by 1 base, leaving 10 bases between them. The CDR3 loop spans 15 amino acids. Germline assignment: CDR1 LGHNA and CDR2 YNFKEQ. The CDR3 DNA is TGTGCCAGCAGCCAAGTAACCGCGGGTAACTATGGCTACACCTTC. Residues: CASSQVTAGNYGYTF.

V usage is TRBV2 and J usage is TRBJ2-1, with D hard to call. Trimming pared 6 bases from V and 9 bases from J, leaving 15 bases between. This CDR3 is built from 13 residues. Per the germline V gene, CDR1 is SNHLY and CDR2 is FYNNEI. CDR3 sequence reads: CASRLTPIGEQFF. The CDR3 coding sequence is TGTGCCAGCAGGCTGACCCCCATCGGTGAGCAGTTCTTC.

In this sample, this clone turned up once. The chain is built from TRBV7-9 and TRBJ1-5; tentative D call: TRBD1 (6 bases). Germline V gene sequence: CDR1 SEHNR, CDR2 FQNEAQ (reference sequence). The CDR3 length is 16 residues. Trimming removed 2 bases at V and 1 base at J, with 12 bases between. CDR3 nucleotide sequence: TGTGCCAGCAGCTTATCTGGGGGCGGGAGCAATCAGCCCCAGCATTTT. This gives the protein CASSLSGGGSNQPQHF.

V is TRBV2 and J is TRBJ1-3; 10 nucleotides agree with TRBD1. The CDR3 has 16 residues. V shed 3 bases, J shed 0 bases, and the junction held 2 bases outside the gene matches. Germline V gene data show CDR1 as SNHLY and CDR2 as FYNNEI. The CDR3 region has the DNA TGTGCCAGCAGTGAGACAGGGGGCACCTCTGGAAACACCATATATTTT. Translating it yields CASSETGGTSGNTIYF.

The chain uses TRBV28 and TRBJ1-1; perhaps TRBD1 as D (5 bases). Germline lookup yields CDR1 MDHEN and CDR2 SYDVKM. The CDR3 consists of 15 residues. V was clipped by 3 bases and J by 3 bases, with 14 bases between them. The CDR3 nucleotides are TGTGCCAGCAGTTTGGCGGGGGATCGGCACACTGAAGCTTTCTTT. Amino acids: CASSLAGDRHTEAFF.

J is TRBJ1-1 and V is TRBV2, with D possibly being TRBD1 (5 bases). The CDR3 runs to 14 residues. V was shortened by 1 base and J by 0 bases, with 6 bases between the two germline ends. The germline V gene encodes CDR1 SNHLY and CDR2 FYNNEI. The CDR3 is CASSEGGVNTEAFF. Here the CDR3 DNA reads TGTGCCAGCAGTGAAGGGGGGGTGAACACTGAAGCTTTCTTT.